This is a list of T cell receptor beta chains from one sample in a study of regulatory T cells in long-lasting Graves disease. One entry per CDR3 protein results from TCRdb running MiXCR on the multiplex PCR reads. The sample lists 300,000 to 350,000 distinct CDR3 sequences, around 20% occurring once. The input for sequencing was peripheral blood mononuclear cells (PBMCs), taken when the disease was refractory, from a patient treated with antithyroid drugs. Source of these receptors: a female donor with Graves disease. Both conserved end residues are part of each CDR3. The order of the fields is CDR3 DNA, CDR3 protein, D gene, J gene, V gene, clone size, CDR3 length. D genes are given only for firm matches. The size entry is marked missing in some rows and otherwise reads once, few, many or a size class.

TGTGCCAGCAGCCCTCGGGCTAGCGGGAGTAGGGAGACCCAGTACTTC,CASSPRASGSRETQYF,TRBD2,TRBJ2-5,TRBV7-2,NA,16
TGTGCCATCAGTGGGACCCAAGGCTACGAGCAGTACTTC,CAISGTQGYEQYF,NA,TRBJ2-7,TRBV10-3,NA,13
TGTGCCAGCAGACGGGAGCCAGGGCCCGGAAACACCATATATTTT,CASRREPGPGNTIYF,NA,TRBJ1-3,TRBV7-9,many,15
TGTGCCAGCAGCTTAGTCGGGGATCAGCCCCAGCATTTT,CASSLVGDQPQHF,NA,TRBJ1-5,TRBV7-2,NA,13
TGTGCCAGCAGCGTAGGCGGTTGGGGCAATTCACCCCTCCACTTT,CASSVGGWGNSPLHF,NA,TRBJ1-6,TRBV9,once,15
TGCAGTGCTAGAGCAGGTTCCACTAACTATGGCTACACCTTC,CSARAGSTNYGYTF,NA,TRBJ1-2,TRBV20-1,many,14
TGTGCCACCCGGGGAGTAAATGAGCAGTTCTTC,CATRGVNEQFF,NA,TRBJ2-1,TRBV3-1,few,11
TGTGCCAGCAGCTTAGATCGGACAGCCTATGGCTACACCTTC,CASSLDRTAYGYTF,NA,TRBJ1-2,TRBV7-9,many,14
TGTGCCAGCAGCAATAGTGGGGCGACCTACGAGCAGTACTTC,CASSNSGATYEQYF,NA,TRBJ2-7,TRBV7-9,few,14
TGTGCCAGCAGCTTAGTGGGCAGGGGGCGGATGAACACTGAAGCTTTCTTT,CASSLVGRGRMNTEAFF,TRBD1,TRBJ1-1,TRBV7-2,NA,17
TGTGCCAGCAGCTTAGTTGGTGAAAAACTGTTTTTT,CASSLVGEKLFF,NA,TRBJ1-4,TRBV11-2,many,12
TGTGCCAGCAGTCCAGGGTTTAACACCGGGGAGCTGTTTTTT,CASSPGFNTGELFF,NA,TRBJ2-2,TRBV12-3/TRBV12-4,NA,14
TGCGCCAGCAGCATACGGACAGGCCCAGAGTCACCCCTCCACTTT,CASSIRTGPESPLHF,TRBD1,TRBJ1-6,TRBV5-1,NA,15
TGTGCCAGCAGTGCGACAGGCCCAAATTCACCCCTCCACTTT,CASSATGPNSPLHF,NA,TRBJ1-6,TRBV6-1,NA,14
TGTGCCAGCACTACGGACAGGGGAGTCAAAAACATTCAGTACTTC,CASTTDRGVKNIQYF,TRBD1,TRBJ2-4,TRBV6-1,NA,15
TGCAGTGCCCATCCTAGCGGGAGGGCCCACGAGCAGTACTTC,CSAHPSGRAHEQYF,TRBD2,TRBJ2-7,TRBV20-1,NA,14
TGCGCCAGCAGCCAAGATCTCGGGGGAGGGCTGGAGACCCAGTACTTC,CASSQDLGGGLETQYF,TRBD2,TRBJ2-5,TRBV4-3,many,16
TGTGCCACCAGTACAGGGGACAGGGGATTCTCTGGGGCCAACGTCCTGACTTTC,CATSTGDRGFSGANVLTF,TRBD1,TRBJ2-6,TRBV24-1,many,18
TGTGCCAGCAGTGAAGATCTATGGGAGCGGGGGATTCAAGAGACCCAGTACTTC,CASSEDLWERGIQETQYF,TRBD2,TRBJ2-5,TRBV6-2/TRBV6-3,many,18
TGTGCCAGCAGCCAGTACAGGGGGCTCCGGGAAAAACTGTTTTTT,CASSQYRGLREKLFF,TRBD1,TRBJ1-4,TRBV14,NA,15
TGCGCCAGCAGCTTCGGGGGGGAGTACGAGCAGTACTTC,CASSFGGEYEQYF,TRBD2,TRBJ2-7,TRBV5-1,many,13
TGTGCCAGCAGCTTAGATGGGTCCCCGGACACTGAAGCTTTCTTT,CASSLDGSPDTEAFF,NA,TRBJ1-1,TRBV7-6,NA,15
NA,CASSEVLRASAGTKNIQYF,NA,TRBJ2-4,TRBV6-1,many,19